This T cell receptor (beta chain) was obtained from a study of blood T cell repertoires in COVID-19. Overall study context: T cells, B-cell-depleted T cells, or PBMCs provided the cDNA or gDNA that served as material.

Germline V gene data show CDR1 as ENHRY and CDR2 as SYGVKD. Losses at the gene ends were 4 bases for V and 3 bases for J; bases not matched to a gene: 15. This CDR3 comprises 18 residues. Living in about two dozen US areas, the participants were between 18 and 89 years of age. Clinical history reported by participants formed the basis on which cohorts were assigned. Authors' analysis steps: Amplified reference gene primers provided the basis for estimating nucleated cell counts. Method: immunoSEQ multiplex PCR; TCRdb's copy keeps in-frame clones and lacks some. V, J and clone size reflect that table, while D and trimming were determined from the DNA. This table holds a few hundred thousand clones, around nine tenths found once.

Input material: PBMCs or T cells enriched from blood (not recorded which). This TCR was recovered from a man aged 25 to 45 in a cohort exposed to, infected with or recovered from COVID-19 (not recorded which). The chain couples TRBV10-3 to TRBJ1-5; 7 positions match TRBD1. CDR3 nucleotides: TGTGCCATCAGTGGCGCACGGGACAGCCTTATGGTCAATCAGCCCCAGCATTTT. Amino acids: CAISGARDSLMVNQPQHF.